One and the same sample provided the 32 T cell receptor beta chains below, sequenced in a study of blood T cell repertoires in COVID-19. Profiling relied on immunoSEQ multiplex PCR, and the TCRdb table lists in-frame clones only, not all of them. The profile shows fewer than 500,000 clones, 80% to 90% of them singletons. Sequences were obtained from PBMCs or T cells enriched from blood (not recorded which). These receptors originate from a man in his thirties or forties who had recovered from COVID-19.

The chain links TRBV28 to TRBJ1-5; 10 nucleotides match TRBD1. The CDR3 loop spans 15 amino acids. After removal of 6 bases from V and 1 base from J, the junction contained 3 bases not matched to a gene. Germline CDR1 MDHEN, CDR2 SYDVKM. The CDR3 DNA is TGTGCCAGCAGACCGGACAGGGGGAGCAATCAGCCCCAGCATTTT. It codes for CASRPDRGSNQPQHF.

This clone was picked up one time. The V call is TRBV30, the J call TRBJ1-4; 8 bases line up with TRBD1. Germline CDR1 GTSNPN, CDR2 SVGIG (reference sequence). The CDR3 sequence is 16 residues long. V gave up 2 bases and J gave up 0 bases; unmatched junction bases: 5. As DNA, the CDR3 is TGTGCCTGGAGTACGGGACAGGTTGCAACTAATGAAAAACTGTTTTTT. Translating gives CAWSTGQVATNEKLFF.

This clone was detected once. The chain uses TRBV9 and TRBJ2-2; TRBD1 matches 7 bases. V gave up 4 bases and J gave up 3 bases; unmatched junction bases: 6. CDR3 length: 15 residues. Germline values: CDR1 SGDLS, CDR2 YYNGEE. CDR3 in amino acids: CASSSRDRDTGELFF. The CDR3, as DNA: TGTGCCAGCAGCTCCCGGGACAGAGACACCGGGGAGCTGTTTTTT.

The genes are TRBV12-3 or TRBV12-4 and TRBJ2-7; a possible D gene is TRBD2 (6 bases). CDR3 size: 12 residues. The V gene lost 11 bases and the J gene lost 7 bases, with 18 bases spanning the gap. In DNA, the CDR3 is TGTGCCTCACCTACCTCCGCGGGGGAGCAGTACTTC. Translation: CASPTSAGEQYF.

The rearrangement links TRBV5-1 to TRBJ1-4; no firm D call. This CDR3 is built from 14 residues. The germline gives CDR1 SGHRS, CDR2 YFSETQ. V lost 0 bases and J lost 5, with 8 bases in between. The CDR3 DNA reads as TGCGCCAGCAGCTTGGGGGAGCGAAATGAAAAACTGTTTTTT. Protein sequence: CASSLGERNEKLFF.

The chain has TRBV27 and TRBJ1-2, with D possibly being TRBD1 (5 bases). Per the germline V gene, CDR1 is MNHEY and CDR2 is SMNVEV (reference sequence). The CDR3 is made up of 13 amino acids. V dropped 8 bases and J dropped 7 bases, with 17 bases sitting between them. CDR3 bases: TGTGCCAGCCGGGACCCCGGGAGGGGTGGCTACACCTTC. Translated, it gives CASRDPGRGGYTF.

The genes are TRBV28 and TRBJ1-5; maybe TRBD1 (6 bases). This CDR3 comprises 15 residues. Germline loops: CDR1 MDHEN, CDR2 SYDVKM. Trimming removed 2 bases from V and 6 bases from J, with 14 bases in between. CDR3 amino acids: CASSLRTVGGQPQHF. For the CDR3, the DNA is TGTGCCAGCAGTTTACGGACAGTAGGGGGTCAGCCCCAGCATTTT.

This chain uses TRBV20-1 with TRBJ2-7, with a tentative D call TRBD1 (5 bases). The germline V and J ends were trimmed by 3 bases and 0 bases, with 12 bases remaining between them. The CDR3 sequence is 14 residues long. From germline, CDR1 is DFQATT and CDR2 SNEGSKA (reference sequence). The CDR3 DNA sequence: TGCAGTGCTAGTAGGGGCCCAAGCTCCTACGAGCAGTACTTC. This sequence encodes CSASRGPSSYEQYF.

This chain connects TRBV4-2 to TRBJ2-7, with a weak D call TRBD2 (5 bases). Trimming left V 4 bases short and J 4 bases short, with 23 bases between. The CDR3 runs 17 residues. Looked up from germline, CDR1 is LGHNA and CDR2 is YNFKEQ. This CDR3 reads CASSPIVNTAGLYEQYF. In nucleotides, the CDR3 is TGTGCCAGCAGCCCAATCGTTAATACAGCAGGACTTTACGAGCAGTACTTC.

This clone was observed once. V is TRBV3-1 (or the pseudogene TRBV3-2) and J is TRBJ2-2, with D unresolved. V was shortened by 0 bases and J by 6 bases, with 17 bases between the two germline ends. CDR3 length: 17 amino acids. Germline V gene sequence: CDR1 LGHDT, CDR2 YNNKEL (reference sequence). The CDR3 coding sequence is TGTGCCAGCAGCCAAGACAGAGGCCAAAGCTGGGCCGGGGAGCTGTTTTTT. Translated: CASSQDRGQSWAGELFF.

The genes are TRBV24-1 and TRBJ2-1; TRBD2 agrees at 14 bases. Germline V gives CDR1 KGHDR, CDR2 SFDVKD. The CDR3 covers 20 residues. The V segment lost 4 bases and the J segment 2 bases; nucleotides outside the gene matches: 12. The CDR3 DNA follows: TGTGCCACCAGTGACCCCGGGACTAGCGGGGGAGGAAGAACCTACAATGAGCAGTTCTTC. This codes for CATSDPGTSGGGRTYNEQFF.

The rearrangement uses TRBV10-3 and TRBJ2-1, with D perhaps TRBD2 (5 bases). Germline V gene data show CDR1 as ENHRY and CDR2 as SYGVKD. Trimming pared 0 bases from V and 5 bases from J, leaving 17 bases between. This CDR3 has 17 residues. CDR3 protein: CAISESYRGDFHNEQFF. The CDR3 coding sequence is TGTGCCATCAGTGAGTCGTATCGGGGTGATTTCCACAATGAGCAGTTCTTC.

The chain couples TRBV3-1 (or the pseudogene TRBV3-2) to TRBJ2-1; the match to TRBD2 covers 16 bases. The CDR3 has 21 residues. The germline V gene has CDR1 LGHDT and CDR2 YNNKEL (reference sequence). V lost 0 bases and J lost 3; bases outside the gene matches: 11. The CDR3 loop is CASSQDPGLAGGWGGYNEQFF. The CDR3 coding sequence is TGTGCCAGCAGCCAAGACCCGGGACTAGCGGGAGGGTGGGGTGGCTACAATGAGCAGTTCTTC.

This clone has only one observation. The chain has TRBV7-9 and TRBJ2-1; D perhaps matches TRBD2 (6 bases). The CDR3 has 15 residues. CDR1 is SEHNR, CDR2 FQNEAQ, per germline (reference sequence). The V end was cut by 2 bases, the J end by 4 bases, with 12 bases between. This CDR3 is CASSLYGGTYNEQFF. The CDR3 nucleotides are TGTGCCAGCAGCTTATATGGCGGGACGTACAATGAGCAGTTCTTC. Based on the CDR3 plus reference TRBV7-9 and TRBJ2-1, the full variable domain is DTGVSQNPRHKITKRGQNVTFRCDPISEHNRLYWYRQTLGQGPEFLTYFQNEAQLEKSRLLSDRFSAERPKGSFSTLEIQRTEQGDSAMYLCASSLYGGTYNEQFFGPGTRLTVL.

J is TRBJ1-1 and V is TRBV5-6, with a possible D match to TRBD1 (5 bases). V lost 3 bases and J 1 base, leaving 10 bases between the germline ends. This CDR3 has 14 amino acids. Germline V lookup: CDR1 SGHDT, CDR2 YYEEEE. The CDR3, as DNA: TGTGCCAGCAGCTGGGACTTTAAGAACACTGAAGCTTTCTTT. Translated, it gives CASSWDFKNTEAFF.

The J gene is TRBJ2-5, the V gene TRBV19; D remains ambiguous. V was pared by 3 bases and J by 4 bases, with 12 bases between. The CDR3 sequence is 14 residues long. CDR1 and CDR2 (germline): LNHDA, SQIVND (reference sequence). CDR3 DNA sequence: TGTGCCAGTAGTATGAGGCTAATGGGAGAGACCCAGTACTTC. It encodes CASSMRLMGETQYF.

This CDR3 reads CASSPRSNPSGEETQYF. DNA for the CDR3: TGTGCCAGCAGCCCTCGTAGCAACCCAAGCGGGGAAGAGACCCAGTACTTC. V usage is TRBV9 and J usage is TRBJ2-5; 7 nucleotides line up with TRBD2. Trimming at V came to 4 bases and at J to 3 bases, leaving 15 bases not matched to a gene. Germline V gene sequence: CDR1 SGDLS, CDR2 YYNGEE. The CDR3 covers 17 residues.

This clone was seen once. The rearrangement links TRBV12-3 or TRBV12-4 to TRBJ2-5; D gene ambiguous. CDR3 size: 13 residues. V was shortened by 6 bases and J by 1 base, with 9 bases between the two germline ends. The CDR3 DNA follows: TGTGCCAGCAGGCTGGAGTTCCAAGAGACCCAGTACTTC. This encodes CASRLEFQETQYF.

The chain is built from TRBV12-3 or TRBV12-4 and TRBJ1-1, with 9 bases that match TRBD1. This CDR3 contains 13 residues. After removal of 5 bases from V and 11 bases from J, the junction contained 9 bases not matched to a gene. CDR3 loop: CASSTRQGGPAFF. The CDR3 nucleotides are TGTGCCAGCAGTACCCGACAGGGGGGTCCGGCTTTCTTT.

The V call is TRBV3-1 (or the pseudogene TRBV3-2), the J call TRBJ2-1; 8 positions match TRBD1. Trimming took 5 bases from V and 8 from J; bases not matched to a gene: 11. The germline CDR1 and CDR2 sequences are LGHDT and YNNKEL (reference sequence). The CDR3 runs to 15 residues. This CDR3 is CASSYPRQGFHEQFF. DNA of the CDR3: TGTGCCAGCAGCTACCCGCGACAGGGGTTTCATGAGCAGTTCTTC.

This chain joins TRBV5-1 and TRBJ2-5, with TRBD2 matching over 13 bases. V shed 1 base, J shed 5 bases, and the junction held 5 bases outside the gene matches. Germline V CDR1 and CDR2: SGHRS, YFSETQ. The CDR3 is made up of 16 amino acids. This CDR3 reads CASSLTSGRGLETQYF. CDR3 in DNA: TGCGCCAGCAGCTTGACTAGCGGGAGGGGATTGGAGACCCAGTACTTC. Combining the CDR3 with reference TRBV5-1 and TRBJ2-5 gives the whole variable domain KAGVTQTPRYLIKTRGQQVTLSCSPISGHRSVSWYQQTPGQGLQFLFEYFSETQRNKGNFPGRFSGRQFSNSRSEMNVSTLELGDSALYLCASSLTSGRGLETQYFGPGTRLLVL.

DNA for the CDR3: TGTGCCAGCAGCTTCCTCGGGTTTAACGAAAAACTGTTTTTT. Protein sequence: CASSFLGFNEKLFF. V is TRBV7-2 and J is TRBJ1-4, with D unclear. Germline lookup yields CDR1 SGHTA and CDR2 FQGNSA. Trimming removed 3 bases from V and 8 bases from J, with 13 bases in between. The CDR3 consists of 14 residues.

The chain recombines TRBV28 with TRBJ2-1; D might be TRBD2 (6 bases). The germline CDR1 and CDR2 sequences are MDHEN and SYDVKM. There are 13 residues in the CDR3. V lost 2 bases to trimming and J lost 13 bases, with 15 bases between them. The CDR3 here is CASSLDNGGPQFF. In DNA, the CDR3 is TGTGCCAGCAGTTTAGACAACGGGGGTCCCCAGTTCTTC.

The chain is built from TRBV27 and TRBJ1-5, with D possibly being TRBD1 (5 bases). In germline, CDR1 is MNHEY, CDR2 SMNVEV (reference sequence). V was clipped by 5 bases and J by 7 bases, with 15 bases between them. The CDR3 loop spans 14 amino acids. This CDR3 reads CASSPGGRVQPQHF. The CDR3 DNA follows: TGTGCCAGCAGTCCGGGGGGACGGGTCCAGCCCCAGCATTTT.

The chain recombines TRBV9 with TRBJ2-2; D ambiguous. The CDR3 is 12 residues long. V was cut by 4 bases and J by 3 bases, with 4 bases left in between. CDR1 SGDLS and CDR2 YYNGEE come from the germline V gene. The CDR3 nucleotides read TGTGCCAGCAGCTCTTACACCGGGGAGCTGTTTTTT. Translation gives CASSSYTGELFF.

V and J are TRBV7-3 and TRBJ2-2, with TRBD2 matching over 9 bases. Germline V gene lookup returns CDR1 SGHTA and CDR2 FQGTGA. The length of the CDR3 is 15 residues. Trimming took 6 bases from V and 5 from J; bases not matched to a gene: 7. The CDR3 region has the DNA TGTGCCAGCAGTCTTAGCGGGAGTCAGACCGGGGAGCTGTTTTTT. Protein sequence: CASSLSGSQTGELFF.

The chain is built from TRBV7-9 and TRBJ1-6; 8 bases align to TRBD1. This CDR3 contains 14 residues. Germline CDR1 SEHNR, CDR2 FQNEAQ (reference sequence). With 3 bases clipped from V and 8 bases from J, the junction kept 3 bases outside the gene matches. The CDR3 loop is CASSFGQGYSPLHF. In DNA, the CDR3 is TGTGCCAGCAGCTTTGGACAGGGTTATTCACCCCTCCACTTT. The complete variable domain, with remaining parts taken from reference TRBV7-9 and TRBJ1-6, reads DTGVSQNPRHKITKRGQNVTFRCDPISEHNRLYWYRQTLGQGPEFLTYFQNEAQLEKSRLLSDRFSAERPKGSFSTLEIQRTEQGDSAMYLCASSFGQGYSPLHFGNGTRLTVT.

The V and J genes are TRBV9 and TRBJ2-7; D unclear. This CDR3 has 14 residues. Trimming stripped 1 base from V and 0 bases from J, with 8 bases between. Germline lookup yields CDR1 SGDLS and CDR2 YYNGEE. The CDR3 bases are TGTGCCAGCAGCGTATTGGCCAGCTCCTACGAGCAGTACTTC. Translation: CASSVLASSYEQYF.

The chain employs TRBV7-9 and TRBJ1-1; 9 bases line up with TRBD1. The CDR3 contains 15 residues. J gave up 1 base and V 5 bases, and 5 bases lay outside the gene matches. CDR1 and CDR2 from the germline V gene are SEHNR and FQNEAQ (reference sequence). In DNA, the CDR3 is TGTGCCAGCAGCACGTGGGGACAGGGGAACACTGAAGCTTTCTTT. Translated, it gives CASSTWGQGNTEAFF.

As regards this clone: Relative to the germline gene, one junction end is altered; a read error may explain this. V is TRBV28 and J is TRBJ2-3; 9 nucleotides align to TRBD1. The CDR3 sequence is 14 residues long. Germline CDR1 MDHEN, CDR2 SYDVKM. DNA of the CDR3: TGTGCCAGCAGTCGTACAGGGGGCACGGATACGCAGTATTTT. Protein sequence: CASSRTGGTDTQYF.

The V call is TRBV5-6, the J call TRBJ1-5; perhaps TRBD1 as D (5 bases). This CDR3 contains 13 residues. From germline, CDR1 is SGHDT and CDR2 YYEEEE. Trimming took off 0 bases at V and 6 bases at J, with 7 bases between the two ends. DNA for the CDR3: TGTGCCAGCAGCTTGGCCGGGGGTCAGCCCCAGCATTTT. Translation gives CASSLAGGQPQHF. The entire variable domain, with the rest obtained from reference TRBV5-6 and TRBJ1-5, is as follows: DAGVTQSPTHLIKTRGQQVTLRCSPKSGHDTVSWYQQALGQGPQFIFQYYEEEERQRGNFPDRFSGHQFPNYSSELNVNALLLGDSALYLCASSLAGGQPQHFGDGTRLSIL.

V usage is TRBV5-1 and J usage is TRBJ1-1, with 7 nucleotides matching TRBD1. Germline CDR1 SGHRS, CDR2 YFSETQ. V gave up 4 bases and J gave up 0 bases; unmatched junction bases: 12. CDR3 length: 17 amino acids. The CDR3, as DNA: TGCGCCAGCAGCCCAACCGGGACAGCCTCAATGAACACTGAAGCTTTCTTT. Translation gives CASSPTGTASMNTEAFF.